This T cell receptor (beta chain) comes out of a study of T-cell reconstitution after alpha-beta-depleted transplantation in children. This clonotype was counted a few times. The target antigen is unknown. The junction and the germline gene differ at one end; a read error may be behind it. Study-wide results and limits: Surviving recipient T cells and thymic progenitors accounted for the high day-60 TCRbeta diversity observed in some patients. A year had passed since transplant, and T-cell counts and diversity by then came mostly from newly produced T cells. Alpha-beta T cells about two months after transplant reportedly derived from several hundred expanded graft clones.

Unique molecular identifiers were built into the TCRbeta library. TCRdb re-called the PCR reads with MiXCR, one entry per CDR3 protein. This table has approximately 350,000 distinct CDR3 sequences, around 15% appearing once. Per the germline V gene, CDR1 is SSHAT and CDR2 is FNYEAQ (reference sequence). The CDR3 is made up of 13 amino acids. The TCR comes from a male patient aged 2 to 10 who had a stem cell transplant for acute lymphoblastic leukemia, so the T cells may come from the graft donor. The chain recombines TRBV7-7 with TRBJ2-7; D is uncertain. The sample in question was PBMCs, mostly from graft donor cells, obtained 360 days after TCRalphabeta/CD19-depleted stem cell transplant. CDR3 DNA sequence: TGTGCTAGCAGCTTGGATAGTACCTACGAGCAGTACTTC. Residues: CASSLDSTYEQYF.